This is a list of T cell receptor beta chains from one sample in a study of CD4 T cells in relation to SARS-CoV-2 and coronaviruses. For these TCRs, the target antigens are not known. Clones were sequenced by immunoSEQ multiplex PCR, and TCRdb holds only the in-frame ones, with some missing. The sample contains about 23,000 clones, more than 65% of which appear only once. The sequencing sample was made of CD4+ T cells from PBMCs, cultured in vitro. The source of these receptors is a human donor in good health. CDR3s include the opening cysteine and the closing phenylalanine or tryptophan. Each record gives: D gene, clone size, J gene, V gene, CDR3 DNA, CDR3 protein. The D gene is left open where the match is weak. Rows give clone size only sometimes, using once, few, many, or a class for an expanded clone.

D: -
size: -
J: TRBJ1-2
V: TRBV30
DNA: TGTGCCTGGAGTGTAGGGGGGGTGGGCCAGAACTATGGCTACACCTTC
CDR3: CAWSVGGVGQNYGYTF

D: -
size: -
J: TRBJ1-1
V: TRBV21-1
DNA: TGTGCCAGCAGCCTTGGGGCAGGGAGCATGAACACTGAAGCTTTCTTT
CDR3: CASSLGAGSMNTEAFF

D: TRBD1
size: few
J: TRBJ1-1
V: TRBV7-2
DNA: TGTGCCAGCGGCGTAACTCTTGGGACAGGGTCTGGGGCTTTCTTT
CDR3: CASGVTLGTGSGAFF

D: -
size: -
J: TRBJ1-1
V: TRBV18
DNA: TGTGCCAGCTCACCACCGTCGGCGATGTTGAACACTGAAGCTTTCTTT
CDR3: CASSPPSAMLNTEAFF

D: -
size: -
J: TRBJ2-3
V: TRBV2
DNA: TGTGCCAGCACCCATTTAACGGGTGGGGATACGCAGTATTTT
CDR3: CASTHLTGGDTQYF

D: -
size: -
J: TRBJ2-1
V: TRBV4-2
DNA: TGTGCCAGCAGCGCCCAAGTCCCCCGGGGGAATGAGCAGTTCTTC
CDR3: CASSAQVPRGNEQFF

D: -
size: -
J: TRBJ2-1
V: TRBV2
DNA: TGTGCCAGCTGGAAGGAGGGGGGTAATGAGCAGTTCTTC
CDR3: CASWKEGGNEQFF

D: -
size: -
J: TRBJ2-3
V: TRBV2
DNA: TGTGCCAGCAGGAACAGGGCGGGAAGCACAGATACGCAGTATTTT
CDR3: CASRNRAGSTDTQYF

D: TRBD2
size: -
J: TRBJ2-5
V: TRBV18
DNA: TGTGCCAGCTCACGGCTAGCGGGAGACGAGACCCAGTACTTC
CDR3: CASSRLAGDETQYF

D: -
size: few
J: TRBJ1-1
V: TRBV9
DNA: TGTGCCAGCAGCGTAGGACCGAACACTGAAGCTTTCTTT
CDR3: CASSVGPNTEAFF

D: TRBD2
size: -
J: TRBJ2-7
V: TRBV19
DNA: TGTGCCAGTAGTACTAGCGGGAGGGCCTACGAGCAGTACTTC
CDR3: CASSTSGRAYEQYF

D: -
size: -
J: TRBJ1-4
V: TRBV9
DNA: TGTGCCAGCAGCCCAGACAGTCGGAATGAAAAACTGTTTTTT
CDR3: CASSPDSRNEKLFF

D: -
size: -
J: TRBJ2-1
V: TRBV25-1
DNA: TGTGCCAGCACCCTCGGACAAGGTAGTGAGCAGTTCTTC
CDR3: CASTLGQGSEQFF

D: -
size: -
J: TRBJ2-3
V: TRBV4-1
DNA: TGCGCCAGCAGCCAAGGTCTCCTAGCAGACCCCACAGATACGCAGTATTTT
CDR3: CASSQGLLADPTDTQYF

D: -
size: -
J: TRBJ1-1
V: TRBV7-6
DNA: TGTGCCAGCAGCTTAGTGGCCAGCCAGAACACTGAAGCTTTCTTT
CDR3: CASSLVASQNTEAFF

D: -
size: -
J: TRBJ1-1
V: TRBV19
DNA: TGTGCCAGTAGTATGCTGCAGGGGATGAACACTGAAGCTTTCTTT
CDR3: CASSMLQGMNTEAFF

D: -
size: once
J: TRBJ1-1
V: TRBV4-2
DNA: TGTGCCAGCAGCCAGTCCTCGGTACGGGGGAACACTGAAGCTTTCTTT
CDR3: CASSQSSVRGNTEAFF

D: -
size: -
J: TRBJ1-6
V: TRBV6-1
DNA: TGTGCCAGCAGTGAAGGTCAGCGACAGGTCTATAATTCACCCCTCCACTTT
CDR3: CASSEGQRQVYNSPLHF

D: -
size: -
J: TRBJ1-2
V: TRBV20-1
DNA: TGCAGTGCTAGGGACCTACGGGGCTACACCTTC
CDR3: CSARDLRGYTF

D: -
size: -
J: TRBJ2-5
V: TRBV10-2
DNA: TGCGCCAGCAGTGAAGTCGGGAGCCGGGAGACCCAGTACTTC
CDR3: CASSEVGSRETQYF

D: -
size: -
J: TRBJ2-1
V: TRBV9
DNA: TGTGCCAGCAGCGTAGGGATCAATGAGCAGTTCTTC
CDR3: CASSVGINEQFF

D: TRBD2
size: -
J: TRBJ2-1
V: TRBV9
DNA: TGTGCCAGCAGCTCCCGAGGCGGGAGTGGGCCATGGGATGAGCAGTTCTTC
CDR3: CASSSRGGSGPWDEQFF